Shown below are 32 T cell receptor beta chains from a single sample sequenced in a study of cytomegalovirus exposure and HLA in healthy donors (dated by TCRdb to 2016 to 2017). The library was built by means of the immunoSEQ multiplex PCR assay. For the multiplex PCR, a mixture combining 60 forward primers for TCR Vbeta segments and 13 reverse primers for TCR Jbeta segments was used. TCRdb's version of the immuneACCESS table is confined to in-frame rearrangements and falls short of the full clone set. An unresolved V gene accounts for under half of the shortfall where checked; the remainder is of unknown origin. The sample records 140,000 to 150,000 clones, approximately 80% of which are singletons. The top ten clones comprise roughly 1.6% of the sample. Sequenced input: PBMCs. The receptors come from a woman in her thirties or forties in good health and CMV-seronegative.

CDR3 region: CASSQDGQGISDTQYF. CDR3 DNA sequence: TGCGCCAGCAGCCAAGACGGGCAGGGAATTTCAGATACGCAGTATTTT. The chain recombines TRBV4-1 with TRBJ2-3; tentative D call: TRBD1 (5 bases). Germline CDR1 is MGHRA and CDR2 is YSYEKL. This CDR3 is 16 amino acids long. V was shortened by 0 bases and J by 4 bases, with 14 bases between the two germline ends.

The rearrangement joins TRBV27 to TRBJ2-2, with TRBD2 matching over 11 bases. The CDR3 has 16 residues. CDR1 and CDR2 (germline): MNHEY, SMNVEV (reference sequence). The V segment lost 8 bases and the J segment 1 base; nucleotides outside the gene matches: 6. CDR3 residues: CASRLGLAGNTGELFF. As DNA, the CDR3 is TGTGCCAGCCGATTAGGACTAGCGGGGAACACCGGGGAGCTGTTTTTT.

This clone was seen a few times. V gene TRBV5-1 combines with J gene TRBJ1-2; 8 bases match TRBD1. The CDR3 runs to 15 residues. Germline V gene sequence: CDR1 SGHRS, CDR2 YFSETQ. Unmatched junction bases numbered 7, after V lost 2 bases and J lost 4 bases. CDR3 residues: CASSFGDRGPYGYTF. In DNA form, the CDR3 reads TGCGCCAGCAGCTTCGGAGACAGGGGCCCCTATGGCTACACCTTC.

This chain links TRBV11-3 with TRBJ2-1, with a tentative D call TRBD2 (5 bases). Germline V CDR1 and CDR2: SGHNT, YENEEA. With 1 base removed from V and 7 bases from J, the gap between germline ends came to 11 bases. The CDR3 sequence is 14 residues long. CDR3 DNA sequence: TGTGCCAGCAGCTTAGGCGGGTTCCGGAATGAGCAGTTCTTC. This sequence encodes CASSLGGFRNEQFF.

This clone was observed once. J is TRBJ2-2 and V is TRBV5-5, with 12 nucleotides matching TRBD2. Looked up from germline, CDR1 is SGHKS and CDR2 is YYEKEE (reference sequence). CDR3 length equals 18 residues. J lost 3 bases, V lost 1 base, and 7 bases had no gene match. The CDR3 coding sequence is TGTGCCAGCAGCTTGACCCCAACTAGCGGGGGGCACACCGGGGAGCTGTTTTTT. The encoded protein is CASSLTPTSGGHTGELFF.

This clone was found once. This rearrangement joins TRBV2 to TRBJ2-5, with 8 nucleotides matching TRBD1. The trim removed 3 bases at V and 5 bases at J, leaving 5 bases unmatched. The CDR3 extends over 14 amino acids. Germline V CDR1 and CDR2: SNHLY, FYNNEI. The CDR3 DNA reads TGTGCCAGCAGTGACACAGGGGGGAGGGAGACCCAGTACTTC. Amino acid sequence: CASSDTGGRETQYF.

The chain carries TRBV7-9 and TRBJ2-2; 9 positions match TRBD2. Germline CDR1 is SEHNR and CDR2 is FQNEAQ (reference sequence). The length of the CDR3 is 16 residues. The junction had 7 bases not matched to a gene; V was cut back by 3 bases and J by 5 bases. This chain's CDR3 is CASSFGTSGYTGELFF. The CDR3 DNA reads TGTGCCAGCAGCTTTGGAACTAGCGGGTATACCGGGGAGCTGTTTTTT.

V usage is TRBV28 and J usage is TRBJ1-4; 8 bases are a match to TRBD1. V was pared by 2 bases and J by 3 bases, with 8 bases of the junction left unmatched. Per germline, CDR1 MDHEN and CDR2 SYDVKM. The CDR3 extends over 17 amino acids. The CDR3 protein is CASSLALGQEPNEKLFF. CDR3 DNA sequence: TGTGCCAGCAGTTTAGCCTTGGGACAGGAGCCTAATGAAAAACTGTTTTTT.

V and J are TRBV7-8 and TRBJ2-1, with 9 bases fitting TRBD2. After removal of 1 base from V and 8 bases from J, the junction contained 9 bases not matched to a gene. Germline V CDR1 and CDR2: SGHVS, FQNEAQ. The CDR3 runs to 16 residues. The CDR3 DNA is TGTGCCAGCAGCTTAGTGGGCGGGGGGGCCTTCGATGAGCAGTTCTTC. This sequence encodes CASSLVGGGAFDEQFF.

This clone was seen only a few times. The CDR3 here is CASSRRGNQPQHF. DNA of the CDR3: TGCGCCAGCAGTAGGAGGGGCAATCAGCCCCAGCATTTT. The gene calls are TRBV10-2 and TRBJ1-5; D is uncertain. Trimming removed 5 bases at V and 2 bases at J, with 7 bases between. The CDR3 consists of 13 residues. The germline V gene encodes CDR1 WSHSY and CDR2 SAAADI.

V usage is TRBV11-2 and J usage is TRBJ1-2; 9 nucleotides align to TRBD1. Germline V lookup: CDR1 SGHAT, CDR2 FQNNGV. Trimming at V came to 5 bases and at J to 3 bases, leaving 16 bases not matched to a gene. The CDR3 contains 18 residues. The CDR3 nucleotides are TGTGCCAGCAGCGCCCTGGGGACAGGGCACGGATCATACTATGGCTACACCTTC. Its translation: CASSALGTGHGSYYGYTF.

The chain couples TRBV5-1 to TRBJ2-1, with 11 bases matching TRBD2. CDR1 is SGHRS and CDR2 is YFSETQ in the germline V gene. The CDR3 sequence is 17 residues long. V lost 3 bases, J lost 0 bases, and 5 bases stayed unmatched. CDR3 amino acids: CASSSLAGAFSYNEQFF. The CDR3 nucleotides read TGCGCCAGCAGCTCACTAGCGGGGGCCTTCTCCTACAATGAGCAGTTCTTC.

Points on this clone: Mismatch with germline at one junction end may stem from a read error. The chain employs TRBV2 and TRBJ1-1; maybe TRBD1 (5 bases). Germline CDR1 is SNHLY and CDR2 is FYNNEI. CDR3 length equals 11 residues. CDR3 sequence reads: CACREGPEAFF. In nucleotides, the CDR3 is TGTGCCTGCAGGGAGGGACCTGAAGCTTTCTTT.

This clone was seen a handful of times. The rearrangement links TRBV7-9 to TRBJ2-5, with a weak D call TRBD2 (5 bases). The CDR3 is 13 amino acids. CDR1 and CDR2 (germline): SEHNR, FQNEAQ (reference sequence). Deletions cut 7 bases from V and 3 bases from J, with 12 bases between. The CDR3 DNA reads as TGTGCCAGCACCTTTTGGGGAGAAGAGACCCAGTACTTC. It translates to CASTFWGEETQYF.

The chain employs TRBV6-1 and TRBJ1-1; 12 bases align to TRBD1. V shed 3 bases, J shed 2 bases, and the junction held 4 bases outside the gene matches. The CDR3 is 16 amino acids. Germline-derived CDR1 and CDR2 are MNHNS and SASEGT. The CDR3 nucleotides read TGTGCCAGCAGTGACCGGGACAGGGGGCCTAACACTGAAGCTTTCTTT. The encoded protein is CASSDRDRGPNTEAFF.

This CDR3 is CASSSAGGANTGELFF. CDR3 nucleotide sequence: TGTGCCAGCAGTTCCGCAGGGGGCGCGAACACCGGGGAGCTGTTTTTT. The chain joins TRBV6-5 to TRBJ2-2; the match to TRBD1 covers 8 bases. Trimming cost V 4 bases and J 0 bases; bases outside gene matches: 4. This CDR3 region has 16 residues. In germline, CDR1 is MNHEY, CDR2 SVGAGI.

V gene TRBV19 combines with J gene TRBJ1-1; TRBD1 matches 7 bases. The CDR3 contains 13 residues. Trimming took 5 bases from V and 6 from J; bases not matched to a gene: 6. The V gene's germline CDR1 is LNHDA and CDR2 SQIVND (reference sequence). CDR3 DNA: TGTGCCAGTAGTCGCGGGACAGTCCCTGAAGCTTTCTTT. Amino acid sequence: CASSRGTVPEAFF.

This clone was recorded once. The DNA for the CDR3 is TGTGCCAGCTCACAACTCCGGGACAGCGTATTTAGTTATGGCTACACCTTC. This encodes CASSQLRDSVFSYGYTF. This chain connects TRBV18 to TRBJ1-2; 7 bases align to TRBD1. The CDR3 is 17 amino acids. The V segment lost 4 bases and the J segment 5 bases; nucleotides outside the gene matches: 16. Germline lookup yields CDR1 KGHSH and CDR2 LQKENI.

A word on this clone: At the DNA level, this CDR3 is encoded by other sequences in the same sample as well. This chain joins TRBV5-6 and TRBJ1-2; D uncertain. Trimming took off 2 bases at V and 4 bases at J, with 12 bases between the two ends. Per the germline V gene, CDR1 is SGHDT and CDR2 is YYEEEE. This CDR3 region has 14 residues. Here the CDR3 DNA reads TGTGCCAGCAGCTTCCCGGGGATTAGCTATGGCTACACCTTC. Its translation: CASSFPGISYGYTF.

The gene calls are TRBV30 and TRBJ2-7; TRBD1 matches at 10 bases. The CDR3 sequence is 13 residues long. The V segment lost 3 bases and the J segment 6 bases; nucleotides outside the gene matches: 5. Germline loops: CDR1 GTSNPN, CDR2 SVGIG (reference sequence). Here the CDR3 reads CAWRRQGAAEQYF. As DNA, the CDR3 is TGTGCCTGGAGGAGACAGGGGGCGGCCGAGCAGTACTTC.

The V call is TRBV6-5, the J call TRBJ2-1; tentatively, D is TRBD2 (5 bases). Germline V gene lookup returns CDR1 MNHEY and CDR2 SVGAGI. This CDR3 is built from 16 residues. The V end was cut by 4 bases, the J end by 0 bases, with 13 bases between. CDR3 region: CASSSPLAGSYNEQFF. CDR3 sequence (DNA): TGTGCCAGCAGTTCCCCCCTTGCGGGCTCCTACAATGAGCAGTTCTTC.

The V gene is TRBV10-2, the J gene TRBJ2-7, with TRBD1 matching 7 bases. The germline gives CDR1 WSHSY, CDR2 SAAADI. Trimming took 6 bases from V and 2 from J; bases not matched to a gene: 7. The CDR3 extends over 14 amino acids. The CDR3 bases are TGCGCCAGCAGAGGAACAGGGGCACCCTACGAGCAGTACTTC. Amino acid sequence: CASRGTGAPYEQYF.

This clone was seen a few times. The chain joins TRBV5-1 to TRBJ1-1; 7 bases agree with TRBD1. The CDR3 runs 16 residues. The germline V gene has CDR1 SGHRS and CDR2 YFSETQ. With 2 bases clipped from V and 1 base from J, the junction kept 8 bases outside the gene matches. Here the CDR3 DNA reads TGCGCCAGCAGCTTTCTTTTTGACAGGGCGAACACTGAAGCTTTCTTT. Protein: CASSFLFDRANTEAFF.

The chain is built from TRBV27 and TRBJ1-6, with D possibly being TRBD1 (5 bases). Germline-derived CDR1 and CDR2 are MNHEY and SMNVEV (reference sequence). Trimming stripped 3 bases from V and 2 bases from J, with 11 bases between. This CDR3 spans 16 amino acids. In DNA form, the CDR3 reads TGTGCCAGCAGTTTGGGCAGGGCCACCTATAATTCACCCCTCCACTTT. Residues: CASSLGRATYNSPLHF.

The chain carries TRBV6-5 and TRBJ1-4; the D gene is possibly TRBD1 (5 bases). Between the trimmed V and J ends, which lost 0 bases and 5 bases, there was a span of 10 bases. Germline V lookup: CDR1 MNHEY, CDR2 SVGAGI. The CDR3 spans 15 residues. The CDR3 DNA reads as TGTGCCAGCAGTTACTCCACTAAGGGGAATGAAAAACTGTTTTTT. This codes for CASSYSTKGNEKLFF.

This clone came up a few times. The junction departs from the called germline gene at one end, perhaps through a read error. This rearrangement joins TRBV7-9 to TRBJ1-2; D remains ambiguous. The germline V gene encodes CDR1 SEHNR and CDR2 FQNEAQ (reference sequence). This CDR3 spans 14 amino acids. CDR3 nucleotide sequence: TGTTCCAGCAGCTTATCTACAGACCACTATGGCTACACCTTC. Residues: CSSSLSTDHYGYTF.

The chain links TRBV21-1 to TRBJ1-2; the table's D call, TRBD1, has no DNA check behind it. TRBV21-1 is tagged as a pseudogene. This CDR3 spans 14 amino acids. In DNA form, the CDR3 reads TGTGCCAGCAGGGGGACAGGGGGCTTCTATGGCTACACCTTC. Protein sequence: CASRGTGGFYGYTF.

The V and J genes are TRBV10-3 and TRBJ2-7; 7 positions agree with TRBD2. This CDR3 spans 11 amino acids. The V segment lost 4 bases and the J segment 6 bases; nucleotides outside the gene matches: 0. CDR1 and CDR2 from the germline V gene are ENHRY and SYGVKD. The CDR3: CAISGGGEQYF. The CDR3 DNA is TGTGCCATCAGTGGGGGGGGCGAGCAGTACTTC.

This chain connects TRBV27 to TRBJ1-2; D uncertain. Between the trimmed V and J ends, which lost 5 bases and 4 bases, there was a span of 14 bases. There are 14 residues in the CDR3. Per germline, CDR1 MNHEY and CDR2 SMNVEV (reference sequence). This CDR3 reads CASSPRGLAYGYTF. CDR3 nucleotide sequence: TGTGCCAGCAGTCCACGAGGGCTGGCCTATGGCTACACCTTC.

The sample holds a few counts of this clone. V and J are TRBV11-2 and TRBJ1-1; perhaps TRBD1 as D (5 bases). The CDR3 spans 17 residues. Germline V gene sequence: CDR1 SGHAT, CDR2 FQNNGV. V shed 6 bases and J shed 0 bases, with 20 bases lying between them. The chain's CDR3 is CASSKTNLWGVNTEAFF. CDR3 coding DNA: TGTGCCAGCAGTAAAACAAATTTATGGGGGGTGAACACTGAAGCTTTCTTT.

The chain employs TRBV5-3 and TRBJ1-5; TRBD1 matches 7 bases. TRBV5-3 is identified as an open reading frame with a role that is uncertain. V lost 0 bases, J lost 1 base, and 7 bases stayed unmatched. The CDR3 length is 17 residues. The CDR3 reads CARSLETGSESNQPQHF. The CDR3 coding sequence is TGTGCCAGAAGCTTGGAGACAGGGAGCGAAAGCAATCAGCCCCAGCATTTT.

V usage is TRBV2 and J usage is TRBJ2-7, with TRBD2 identical over 9 bases. This CDR3 spans 14 amino acids. Germline V gene lookup returns CDR1 SNHLY and CDR2 FYNNEI. Losses at the gene ends were 2 bases for V and 7 bases for J; bases not matched to a gene: 6. The CDR3 is CASSEWREGREQYF. The CDR3 region has the DNA TGTGCCAGCAGTGAATGGCGGGAGGGCCGGGAGCAGTACTTC.